This T cell receptor beta chain was sequenced in a study of identical twins. Study-level findings and limits: Twin pairs had excess sharing that was weaker in beta out-of-frame sequences. While abundant cord blood beta clonotypes carried fewer insertions, memory repertoires showed no such pattern.

V lost 5 bases, J lost 6 bases, and 11 bases lay in between. The CDR3 extends over 12 amino acids. Germline V gene sequence: CDR1 DFQATT, CDR2 SNEGSKA (reference sequence). There are a few counts of this clonotype. Its cognate antigen is unknown. Unique molecular identifiers were present on the cDNA, which also gained a universal primer site by template switching. TCRdb used MiXCR to reprocess the 5' RACE reads, holding one entry per CDR3 protein. Altogether 450,000 or so distinct CDR3 sequences are present, 13% to 15% being singletons, with the ten largest covering approximately 0.52%. These same data were also listed under a study on yellow fever vaccine responses in identical twins. This second study notes: Twins' vaccine T cell responses were reported to seem partly convergent and partly personalized.

The clonotype was recovered from a woman aged 18-35 years in good health. The sequencing input was CD4+ T cells sorted from blood. The J gene is TRBJ1-5, the V gene TRBV20-1; D is unresolved. The CDR3 region is CSAPSGSQPQHF. The CDR3 DNA is TGCAGTGCTCCGAGTGGGAGTCAGCCCCAGCATTTT.